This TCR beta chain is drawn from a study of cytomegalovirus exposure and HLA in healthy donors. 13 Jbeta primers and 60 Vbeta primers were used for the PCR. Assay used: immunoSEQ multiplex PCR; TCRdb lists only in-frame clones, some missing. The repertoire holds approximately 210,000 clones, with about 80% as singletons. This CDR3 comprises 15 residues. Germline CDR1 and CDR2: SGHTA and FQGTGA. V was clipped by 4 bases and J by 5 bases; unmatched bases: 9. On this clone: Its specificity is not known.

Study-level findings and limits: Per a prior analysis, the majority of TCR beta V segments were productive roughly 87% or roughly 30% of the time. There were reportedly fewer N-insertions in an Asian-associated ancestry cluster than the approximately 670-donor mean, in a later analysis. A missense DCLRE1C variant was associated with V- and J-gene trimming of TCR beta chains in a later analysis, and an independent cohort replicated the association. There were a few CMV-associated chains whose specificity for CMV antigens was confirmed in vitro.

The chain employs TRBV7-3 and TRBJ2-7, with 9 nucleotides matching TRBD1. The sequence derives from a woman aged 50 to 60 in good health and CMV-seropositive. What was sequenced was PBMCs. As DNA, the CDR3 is TGTGCCAGCAGCTACACCGGGACAGGGAGCAACGAGCAGTACTTC. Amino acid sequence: CASSYTGTGSNEQYF.